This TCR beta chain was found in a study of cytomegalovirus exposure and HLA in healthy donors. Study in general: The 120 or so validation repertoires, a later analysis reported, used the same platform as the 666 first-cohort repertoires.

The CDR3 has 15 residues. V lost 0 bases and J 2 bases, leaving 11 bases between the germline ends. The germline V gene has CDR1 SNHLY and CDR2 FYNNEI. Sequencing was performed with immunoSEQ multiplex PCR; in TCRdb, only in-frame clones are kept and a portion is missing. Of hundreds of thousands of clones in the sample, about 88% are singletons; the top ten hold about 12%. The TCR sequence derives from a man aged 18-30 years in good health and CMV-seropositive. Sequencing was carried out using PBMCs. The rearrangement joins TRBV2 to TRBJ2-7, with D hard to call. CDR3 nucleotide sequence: TGTGCCAGCAGTGAAGCAAGTACGGCGGCCTACGAGCAGTACTTC. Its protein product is CASSEASTAAYEQYF.